The TCR beta chain described here comes from a study of blood T cells in healthy people across ages. Around 10 milliliters of peripheral blood were drawn from each donor. Notes on this clonotype: Its antigen is not known.

General study points: Unsorted PBMC input precluded a conclusive naive versus antigen-experienced comparison. Strong correlation linked observed beta diversity and percent naive T cells.

Primers used in a second PCR of roughly 6 to 11 cycles were a sample-barcoded 5' primer and a J-beta primer mix. TCRdb fed the 5' RACE reads into MiXCR, producing one record per CDR3 protein. The table lists roughly 1.9 million distinct CDR3 sequences, 39% of them singletons, with under 30% in the top ten. Germline CDR1 is SGHTA and CDR2 is FQGNSA. This CDR3 spans 13 amino acids. Losses at the gene ends were 6 bases for V and 8 bases for J; bases not matched to a gene: 2. The receptor's source is a human donor in good health. Sequencing was performed on blood. The chain joins TRBV7-2 to TRBJ2-1; 12 nucleotides match TRBD1. CDR3 amino acids: CASRGTGGDEQFF. In DNA, the CDR3 is TGTGCCAGCAGGGGGACAGGGGGCGATGAGCAGTTCTTC.